The rows below give T cell receptor beta chains drawn from one sample of a study of CD8 T cells in Susac syndrome. TCRdb re-called the immunoSEQ multiplex PCR reads with MiXCR, one entry per CDR3 protein. The table shows hundreds of thousands of distinct CDR3 sequences, with 93% occurring only once. Sequenced: CD4+ T cells from PBMCs. All receptors come from a human donor with multiple sclerosis. Both conserved end residues are part of each CDR3. The D gene is left open where the match is weak. Some rows mark clone size as missing; the rest say once, few, many or name a class of expanded clone.

D: TRBD1; J: TRBJ1-2; V: TRBV30; size: -; DNA: TGTGCCTGGAGTGTAACCCCGGGACAGTATGGCTACACCTTC; CDR3: CAWSVTPGQYGYTF
D: -; J: TRBJ2-7; V: TRBV30; size: few; DNA: TGTGCCTGGGACCGTGTCTACGAGCAGTACTTC; CDR3: CAWDRVYEQYF
D: -; J: TRBJ1-1; V: TRBV3-1; size: -; DNA: TGTGCCAGCAGCCAAGATGTGCAGGGCAAGGGGAACACTGAAGCTTTCTTT; CDR3: CASSQDVQGKGNTEAFF
D: -; J: TRBJ2-5; V: TRBV20-1; size: -; DNA: TGCAGTGCCCGGGACGTGGGCCTTCAAGAGACCCAGTACTTC; CDR3: CSARDVGLQETQYF
D: -; J: TRBJ2-5; V: TRBV6-6; size: few; DNA: TGTGCCAGCAGCGGACCGGAGGAGACCCAGTACTTC; CDR3: CASSGPEETQYF
D: TRBD2; J: TRBJ2-1; V: TRBV20-1; size: -; DNA: TGCAGTGCCCCTAGGGGCAGCGGGGGCTCCTACAATGAGCAGTTCTTC; CDR3: CSAPRGSGGSYNEQFF
D: TRBD2; J: TRBJ2-5; V: TRBV29-1; size: -; DNA: TGCAGCGCCGGGACTAGCGGGAAAGAGACCCAGTACTTC; CDR3: CSAGTSGKETQYF
D: TRBD1; J: TRBJ2-2; V: TRBV5-1; size: -; DNA: TGCGCCAGCAGCTTGGGACGGGACAGGGGATCCACCGGGGAGCTGTTTTTT; CDR3: CASSLGRDRGSTGELFF
D: -; J: TRBJ2-5; V: TRBV29-1; size: -; DNA: TGCAGCCTCGACCAGGGGGGAGAGACCCAGTACTTC; CDR3: CSLDQGGETQYF
D: TRBD1; J: TRBJ2-3; V: TRBV3-1; size: -; DNA: TGTGCCAGCAGCCAAGATCCGGGACAGACAGATACGCAGTATTTT; CDR3: CASSQDPGQTDTQYF
D: -; J: TRBJ1-3; V: TRBV2; size: -; DNA: TGTGCCAGCAGTGAATTAGACGGAGTCTCTGGAAACACCATATATTTT; CDR3: CASSELDGVSGNTIYF
D: -; J: TRBJ2-4; V: TRBV5-4; size: -; DNA: TGTGCCAGCAGCCCAGGGCCCTCGGGAGCCAAAAACATTCAGTACTTC; CDR3: CASSPGPSGAKNIQYF
D: -; J: TRBJ1-1; V: TRBV3-1; size: -; DNA: TGTGCCAGCAGCCAATTGGAGGGGGGAACTGAAGCTTTCTTT; CDR3: CASSQLEGGTEAFF
D: -; J: TRBJ1-1; V: TRBV29-1; size: -; DNA: TGCAGCGTTGAGGGAGGGGCAGGGCGGCCTGAAGCTTTCTTT; CDR3: CSVEGGAGRPEAFF
D: -; J: TRBJ2-1; V: TRBV21-1; size: -; DNA: TGTGCCAGCAGCCCGTGGGACAGGGGCTACAATGAGCAGTTCTTC; CDR3: CASSPWDRGYNEQFF
D: -; J: TRBJ1-1; V: TRBV28; size: -; DNA: TGTGCCAGCAGTCCAGCCGGGGATAGGAACACTGAAGCTTTCTTT; CDR3: CASSPAGDRNTEAFF
D: -; J: TRBJ2-6; V: TRBV19; size: -; DNA: TGTGCCAGTAGTATGGTCACCCTCGGCTCTGGGGCCAACGTCCTGACTTTC; CDR3: CASSMVTLGSGANVLTF
D: TRBD1; J: TRBJ1-1; V: TRBV9; size: -; DNA: TGTGCCAGCAGCGTAGGGTTAGGGGGCAAGACTGAAGCTTTCTTT; CDR3: CASSVGLGGKTEAFF
D: -; J: TRBJ2-2; V: TRBV19; size: -; DNA: TGTGCCAGTAGTGAGGGGAGGCGGCCGGACACCGGGGAGCTGTTTTTT; CDR3: CASSEGRRPDTGELFF
D: -; J: TRBJ2-5; V: TRBV5-6; size: -; DNA: TGTGCCAGCAGCTTCGGGGCTGAAGAGACCCAGTACTTC; CDR3: CASSFGAEETQYF
D: -; J: TRBJ2-3; V: TRBV12-3/TRBV12-4; size: once; DNA: TGTGCCACTGGCCAGGGAGCTATCACAGATACGCAGTATTTT; CDR3: CATGQGAITDTQYF
D: TRBD2; J: TRBJ2-3; V: TRBV20-1; size: -; DNA: TGCAGTGCTAGAGATCAACGGGGGGGCCACACAGATACGCAGTATTTT; CDR3: CSARDQRGGHTDTQYF
D: TRBD1; J: TRBJ2-5; V: TRBV5-6; size: -; DNA: TGTGCCAGCAGTTCCGGGACAGGGTTGGGGACCCAGTACTTC; CDR3: CASSSGTGLGTQYF
D: -; J: TRBJ2-7; V: TRBV12-3/TRBV12-4; size: -; DNA: TGTGCCAGCAGTTCCAGACCCCCGTACGAGCAGTACTTC; CDR3: CASSSRPPYEQYF
D: -; J: TRBJ2-3; V: TRBV20-1; size: -; DNA: TGCAGTGCTAGAGATTGGACGGGGGCTAGCACAGATACGCAGTATTTT; CDR3: CSARDWTGASTDTQYF
D: TRBD2; J: TRBJ2-1; V: TRBV3-1; size: -; DNA: TGTGCCAGCAGCCAAGATTGGACTAGCGGGATCGGGCAGTTCTTC; CDR3: CASSQDWTSGIGQFF
D: -; J: TRBJ1-6; V: TRBV28; size: -; DNA: TGTGCCAGCAGCCCAGGACTTCGCGGAGGGGATTCACCCCTCCACTTT; CDR3: CASSPGLRGGDSPLHF
D: -; J: TRBJ2-5; V: TRBV20-1; size: -; DNA: TGCAGTGCCCAAAATCCCTCGGGACCTCAAGAGACCCAGTACTTC; CDR3: CSAQNPSGPQETQYF
D: TRBD1; J: TRBJ2-1; V: TRBV20-1; size: -; DNA: TGCAGTGCTAGAGAACCTGGGACAGGGATATACAATGAGCAGTTCTTC; CDR3: CSAREPGTGIYNEQFF
D: -; J: TRBJ2-2; V: TRBV19; size: -; DNA: TGTGCCAGTAGTATGCGGTTAAGGACTACCCCCGGGGAGCTGTTTTTT; CDR3: CASSMRLRTTPGELFF
D: -; J: TRBJ2-3; V: TRBV7-2; size: -; DNA: TGTGCCAGCAGCTTAAGAGTCGGGGCATCCCGTTTGGATACGCAGTATTTT; CDR3: CASSLRVGASRLDTQYF
D: -; J: TRBJ2-5; V: TRBV30; size: -; DNA: TGTGCCTGGAGTGTATTCCGGGGAGGAGAGGAGACCCAGTACTTC; CDR3: CAWSVFRGGEETQYF
D: -; J: TRBJ2-5; V: TRBV29-1; size: -; DNA: TGCAGCGCCTTAGTTGGGGCGGACCAAGAGACCCAGTACTTC; CDR3: CSALVGADQETQYF
D: -; J: TRBJ1-1; V: TRBV30; size: -; DNA: TGTGCCTGGAGTGCAGGACCGGGCACTGAAGCTTTCTTT; CDR3: CAWSAGPGTEAFF
D: -; J: TRBJ1-1; V: TRBV4-1; size: -; DNA: TGCGCCAGCAGCCCTACCAAGACAGGAGTGAACACTGAAGCTTTCTTT; CDR3: CASSPTKTGVNTEAFF
D: -; J: TRBJ2-1; V: TRBV5-1; size: -; DNA: TGCGCCAGCAGCTTGGAACTAGCTGATGGCAATGAGCAGTTCTTC; CDR3: CASSLELADGNEQFF
D: -; J: TRBJ2-1; V: TRBV9; size: -; DNA: TGTGCCAGCAGCGTAGCGGGGGAAGTTACTTACAATGAGCAGTTCTTC; CDR3: CASSVAGEVTYNEQFF